These 3 T cell receptor beta chains came from one sample sequenced in a study of blood T cells in healthy people across ages. Primers used in a second PCR of roughly 6 to 11 cycles were a sample-barcoded 5' primer and a J-beta primer mix. TCRdb fed the 5' RACE reads into MiXCR, producing one record per CDR3 protein. The repertoire has fewer than 2,000,000 distinct CDR3 sequences, 35% to 50% of them found once; the top ten carry 20% to 25%. Sequencing was performed on blood. All receptors come from a human donor in good health.

V usage is TRBV10-3 and J usage is TRBJ1-1, with D tentatively TRBD1 (6 bases). CDR1 is ENHRY and CDR2 is SYGVKD in the germline V gene. This CDR3 contains 15 residues. With 0 bases removed from V and 7 bases from J, the gap between germline ends came to 15 bases. CDR3 sequence reads: CAISESIRGANEAFF. As DNA, the CDR3 is TGTGCCATCAGTGAGTCGATCAGGGGCGCGAATGAAGCTTTCTTT.

This clonotype has a handful of counts. V usage is TRBV5-1 and J usage is TRBJ2-7, with a tentative D call TRBD1 (6 bases). CDR3 length: 13 residues. The V and J ends lost 2 bases and 3 bases respectively, with 9 bases between them. Germline values: CDR1 SGHRS, CDR2 YFSETQ. The CDR3 reads CASSFGTYYEQYF. For the CDR3, the DNA is TGCGCCAGCAGCTTCGGGACATACTACGAGCAGTACTTC. Supplemented by reference TRBV5-1 and TRBJ2-7, the full variable domain reads KAGVTQTPRYLIKTRGQQVTLSCSPISGHRSVSWYQQTPGQGLQFLFEYFSETQRNKGNFPGRFSGRQFSNSRSEMNVSTLELGDSALYLCASSFGTYYEQYFGPGTRLTVT.

This clonotype was seen only once. This sequence joins TRBV15 and TRBJ2-1; D unclear. Between the trimmed V and J ends, which lost 1 base and 7 bases, there was a span of 11 bases. Germline CDR1 reads LNHNV; CDR2 reads YYDKDF (reference sequence). The CDR3 loop spans 14 amino acids. This CDR3 is CATSRGQGINEQFF. The CDR3 DNA reads TGTGCCACCAGCAGAGGGCAAGGAATTAATGAGCAGTTCTTC.